The clone carrying this T cell receptor (beta chain) has a count of ten or more. CDR1 is SNHLY and CDR2 is FYNNEI in the germline V gene. The length of the CDR3 is 15 residues. V was clipped by 5 bases and J by 2 bases; unmatched bases: 4. What was amplified from RNA transcripts were TCR beta CDR3 regions. Carried out on the TCR CDR3, a first-round RT-PCR used the HTBI primer set. From the multiplex PCR reads, TCRdb called clonotypes with MiXCR, one entry per CDR3 protein. The sample gives around 520,000 distinct CDR3 sequences, around 15% of which show up once; about a sixth is in the top ten. This sample is drawn from a study of T cells in Graves' hyperthyroidism and ophthalmopathy.

V usage is TRBV2 and J usage is TRBJ2-3; 10 bases line up with TRBD2. Material for sequencing was blood. The sequence derives from a young woman with Graves' hyperthyroidism. The CDR3 DNA reads TGTGCCAGCAGTCCAGGACTAGCGGTCACAGATACGCAGTATTTT. Translating it yields CASSPGLAVTDTQYF. The full variable domain, with the rest looked up from reference TRBV2 and TRBJ2-3, is EPEVTQTPSHQVTQMGQEVILRCVPISNHLYFYWYRQILGQKVEFLVSFYNNEISEKSEIFDDQFSVERPDGSNFTLKIRSTKLEDSAMYFCASSPGLAVTDTQYFGPGTRLTVL.